The next 22 T cell receptor beta chains were all read from a single sample in a study of cytomegalovirus exposure and HLA in healthy donors. Use of 60 Vbeta and 13 Jbeta primers characterized the PCR. Method: immunoSEQ multiplex PCR; TCRdb's copy keeps in-frame clones and lacks some. The sample contains nearly 110,000 clones, 70% to 85% of which appear only once. Sequences were obtained from PBMCs. The receptor source for this set is a male donor in good health and CMV-seronegative.

This sequence joins TRBV6-1 and TRBJ2-3, with 9 bases matching TRBD1. After removal of 5 bases from V and 4 bases from J, the junction contained 7 bases not matched to a gene. The CDR3 extends over 15 amino acids. Germline lookup yields CDR1 MNHNS and CDR2 SASEGT. The CDR3 loop is CASSPGQGSADTQYF. The CDR3 nucleotides are TGTGCCAGCAGTCCGGGACAGGGTTCAGCAGATACGCAGTATTTT.

Of note for this clone: Within the sample, other DNA sequences also encode this same CDR3. The chain uses TRBV4-2 and TRBJ2-1; TRBD2 agrees at 9 bases. The ends lost 0 bases at V and 4 bases at J; junction bases unmatched: 4. Germline CDR1 reads LGHNA; CDR2 reads YNFKEQ. The CDR3 is 16 residues long. CDR3 nucleotide sequence: TGTGCCAGCAGCCAAGAAACTAGCGGGTCGTACAATGAGCAGTTCTTC. This codes for CASSQETSGSYNEQFF.

This clone was observed a handful of times. The rearrangement links TRBV6-5 to TRBJ1-1; D gene unclear. The CDR3 is made up of 10 amino acids. Germline V gene sequence: CDR1 MNHEY, CDR2 SVGAGI. V was cut by 7 bases and J by 7 bases, with 7 bases left in between. Written as DNA, the CDR3 is TGTGCCAGCAAGAATAGTGAAGCTTTCTTT. Encoded protein: CASKNSEAFF.

The chain employs TRBV5-1 and TRBJ2-1; possibly TRBD2 for D (6 bases). Trimming took off 7 bases at V and 0 bases at J, with 11 bases between the two ends. The CDR3 spans 14 residues. Per the germline V gene, CDR1 is SGHRS and CDR2 is YFSETQ. DNA for the CDR3: TGCGCCAGCGAGGAGGGAGCCTCCTACAATGAGCAGTTCTTC. It translates to CASEEGASYNEQFF.

This chain connects TRBV27 to TRBJ2-7; no clear D. Per the germline V gene, CDR1 is MNHEY and CDR2 is SMNVEV (reference sequence). V lost 4 bases to trimming and J lost 2 bases, with 3 bases between them. CDR3 size: 11 residues. The CDR3 loop reads CASSSTYEQYF. CDR3 nucleotide sequence: TGTGCCAGCAGTTCAACCTACGAGCAGTACTTC.

This chain uses TRBV2 with TRBJ1-1, with 7 bases aligning to TRBD1. In germline, CDR1 is SNHLY, CDR2 FYNNEI. Losses at the gene ends were 8 bases for V and 0 bases for J; bases not matched to a gene: 3. The CDR3 covers 13 residues. The CDR3 is CASRDSMNTEAFF. CDR3 in DNA: TGTGCCAGCCGGGACAGTATGAACACTGAAGCTTTCTTT.

This sequence joins TRBV4-1 and TRBJ1-1, with 7 bases identical to TRBD1. V was pared by 3 bases and J by 4 bases, with 8 bases of the junction left unmatched. From germline, CDR1 is MGHRA and CDR2 YSYEKL. The CDR3 contains 15 residues. DNA for the CDR3: TGCGCCAGCAGCCACGAGGGACAGACGAGCACTGAAGCTTTCTTT. Translated, it gives CASSHEGQTSTEAFF.

V usage is TRBV5-8 and J usage is TRBJ2-1; a possible D gene is TRBD1 (6 bases). The V gene's germline CDR1 is SGHTS and CDR2 YDEGEE. The CDR3 has 13 amino acids. Trimming pared 8 bases from V and 8 bases from J, leaving 17 bases between. The CDR3 bases are TGTGCCAGTAGGGCCCGACAGGTCGATGAGCAGTTCTTC. Its translation is CASRARQVDEQFF.

The chain uses TRBV6-1 and TRBJ2-1, with 12 bases identical to TRBD2. CDR3 length equals 16 residues. CDR1 and CDR2 (germline): MNHNS, SASEGT. The trim removed 4 bases at V and 3 bases at J, leaving 4 bases unmatched. As DNA, the CDR3 is TGTGCCAGCAGTGGGGGACTAGCGGGCAACTACAATGAGCAGTTCTTC. Translated: CASSGGLAGNYNEQFF.

The CDR3 is CASSQAGVRLEAFF. The CDR3 nucleotides read TGTGCCAGCAGTCAAGCCGGGGTCCGACTAGAAGCTTTCTTT. This sequence joins TRBV6-5 and TRBJ1-1, with unresolved D. V was pared by 5 bases and J by 8 bases, with 18 bases between. Germline V lookup: CDR1 MNHEY, CDR2 SVGAGI. This CDR3 is built from 14 residues.

The chain is built from TRBV7-9 and TRBJ1-3, with 7 bases identical to TRBD1. V was clipped by 1 base and J by 2 bases; unmatched bases: 2. The germline gives CDR1 SEHNR, CDR2 FQNEAQ (reference sequence). The CDR3 covers 15 residues. CDR3 sequence: CASSLDQGAGNTIYF. Written as DNA, the CDR3 is TGTGCCAGCAGCTTAGATCAGGGGGCTGGAAACACCATATATTTT.

The chain has TRBV11-2 and TRBJ1-3, with 8 bases lining up with TRBD1. The CDR3 contains 14 residues. CDR1 and CDR2 from the germline V gene are SGHAT and FQNNGV. Germline trimming cut 5 bases from V and 7 bases from J; bases unmatched to any gene: 7. The CDR3 coding sequence is TGTGCCAGCAGCCCGCAGGGGGCTGTGAACACCATATATTTT. Amino acids: CASSPQGAVNTIYF. The variable domain in full, with the rest retrieved from reference TRBV11-2 and TRBJ1-3, is EAGVAQSPRYKIIEKRQSVAFWCNPISGHATLYWYQQILGQGPKLLIQFQNNGVVDDSQLPKDRFSAERLKGVDSTLKIQPAKLEDSAVYLCASSPQGAVNTIYFGEGSWLTVV.

The chain has TRBV28 and TRBJ2-7; possibly TRBD2 for D (6 bases). The CDR3 is made up of 15 amino acids. Germline CDR1 and CDR2: MDHEN and SYDVKM. Between the trimmed V and J ends, which lost 6 bases and 2 bases, there was a span of 17 bases. Written as DNA, the CDR3 is TGTGCCAGCAGACTAGGAGCGGGTTCGGCCTACGAGCAGTACTTC. Protein: CASRLGAGSAYEQYF.

In this sample, this clone turned up a few times. The CDR3 DNA reads as TGTGCCAGCAGTAATAGCGGGACTAGCTCCTACGAGCAGTACTTC. Protein: CASSNSGTSSYEQYF. This chain connects TRBV28 to TRBJ2-7, with 8 bases identical to TRBD2. With V trimmed by 5 bases and J by 0 bases, 6 bases remained unmatched. This CDR3 has 15 residues. Per germline, CDR1 MDHEN and CDR2 SYDVKM.

The chain couples TRBV5-6 to TRBJ1-5; D perhaps matches TRBD1 (5 bases). The CDR3 totals 14 residues. The V and J ends lost 3 bases and 7 bases respectively, with 14 bases between them. Germline CDR1 SGHDT, CDR2 YYEEEE. CDR3 amino acids: CASSWGVIEQPQHF. DNA for the CDR3: TGTGCCAGCAGCTGGGGGGTGATCGAGCAGCCCCAGCATTTT.

V gene TRBV7-3 combines with J gene TRBJ2-3; 8 nucleotides agree with TRBD1. CDR1 and CDR2 from the germline V gene are SGHTA and FQGTGA. With 1 base clipped from V and 4 bases from J, the junction kept 7 bases outside the gene matches. The CDR3 runs to 16 residues. DNA of the CDR3: TGTGCCAGCAGCTTAATTGGGGCACAGGGGGCAGATACGCAGTATTTT. As protein: CASSLIGAQGADTQYF.

V and J are TRBV19 and TRBJ1-4; 8 bases are a match to TRBD1. The V gene end was trimmed by 3 bases and the J gene end by 0 bases; junction bases not matched to a gene: 6. The CDR3 covers 17 residues. Per germline, CDR1 LNHDA and CDR2 SQIVND (reference sequence). CDR3: CASSIGTGLSTNEKLFF. CDR3 DNA sequence: TGTGCCAGTAGTATTGGGACAGGACTTTCAACTAATGAAAAACTGTTTTTT. Together with reference TRBV19 and TRBJ1-4, the CDR3 gives the full variable domain: DGGITQSPKYLFRKEGQNVTLSCEQNLNHDAMYWYRQDPGQGLRLIYYSQIVNDFQKGDIAEGYSVSREKKESFPLTVTSAQKNPTAFYLCASSIGTGLSTNEKLFFGSGTQLSVL.

The rearrangement links TRBV7-8 to TRBJ1-1, with 8 bases aligning to TRBD1. The length of the CDR3 is 15 residues. Unmatched junction bases numbered 10, after V lost 5 bases and J lost 5 bases. Germline assignment: CDR1 SGHVS and CDR2 FQNEAQ. In DNA form, the CDR3 reads TGTGCCAGCAGCCCGGAGACAGGGGTGGGAACTGAAGCTTTCTTT. As protein: CASSPETGVGTEAFF.

This clone was detected only once. The chain combines TRBV6-4 with TRBJ2-4; 8 bases align to TRBD2. Looked up from germline, CDR1 is MRHNA and CDR2 is SNTAGT. V was clipped by 2 bases and J by 9 bases; unmatched bases: 15. The CDR3 is 17 amino acids. The CDR3 reads CASSDTMGGAGAGIQYF. The CDR3, as DNA: TGTGCCAGCAGTGACACTATGGGAGGAGCGGGGGCTGGCATTCAGTACTTC.

The chain combines TRBV19 with TRBJ2-1; weak D call: TRBD2 (5 bases). Germline CDR1 LNHDA, CDR2 SQIVND (reference sequence). The V gene lost 5 bases and the J gene lost 2 bases, with 10 bases spanning the gap. This CDR3 has 14 amino acids. The CDR3 is CASSALAAYNEQFF. The CDR3, as DNA: TGTGCCAGTAGTGCGCTAGCAGCCTACAATGAGCAGTTCTTC.

The chain uses TRBV29-1 and TRBJ1-1; D call uncertain. This CDR3 comprises 8 residues. Germline CDR1 and CDR2: SQVTM and ANQGSEA. Trimming shortened V by 2 bases and J by 11 bases, and 3 bases separated the two germline ends. The CDR3 spells CSVESAFF. The CDR3 bases are TGCAGCGTTGAAAGCGCTTTCTTT.

This chain links TRBV7-9 with TRBJ1-3; perhaps TRBD1 as D (6 bases). Between the trimmed V and J ends, which lost 5 bases and 7 bases, there was a span of 18 bases. The CDR3 totals 15 residues. Germline V gives CDR1 SEHNR, CDR2 FQNEAQ (reference sequence). This CDR3 reads CASSLDRLAANTIYF. The CDR3 DNA reads TGTGCCAGCAGCCTTGACAGGCTAGCAGCCAACACCATATATTTT. The full variable domain, completed using reference TRBV7-9 and TRBJ1-3, is DTGVSQNPRHKITKRGQNVTFRCDPISEHNRLYWYRQTLGQGPEFLTYFQNEAQLEKSRLLSDRFSAERPKGSFSTLEIQRTEQGDSAMYLCASSLDRLAANTIYFGEGSWLTVV.